This T cell receptor beta chain was observed in a study of T cell repertoires in cytomegalovirus infection. One entry per CDR3 protein, called by TCRdb with MiXCR from the reads. The repertoire has tens of thousands of distinct CDR3 sequences, approximately 20% of them found once; the top ten carry 15% to 20%. Trimming removed 2 bases at V and 6 bases at J, with 12 bases between. Looked up from germline, CDR1 is SGHTA and CDR2 is FQGNSA. The CDR3 is made up of 14 amino acids. Study observations and caveats: HLA-C-restricted, CMV-specific TCR beta clonotypes were dominant ex vivo.

This clonotype appeared many times. Its antigen is unidentified. V usage is TRBV7-2 and J usage is TRBJ2-3, with D unclear. Specimen: PBMCs, sequenced either directly or after in vitro stimulation (not recorded which). The clonotype originates from a human donor in good health (CMV status not recorded). Some clones in this sample may be carry-over from other donors' samples. CDR3 loop: CASSLRPLGDTQYF. CDR3 in DNA: TGTGCCAGCAGCTTAAGGCCGCTGGGGGATACGCAGTATTTT.